This TCR beta chain was identified in a study of blood T cells in healthy people across ages. V was cut by 8 bases and J by 9 bases, with 20 bases left in between. The germline V gene has CDR1 MNHEY and CDR2 SVGEGT. The CDR3 loop spans 14 amino acids. Combining a sample-barcoded 5' primer with a J-beta primer mix, a second PCR ran for roughly 7 to 11 cycles. Via MiXCR, TCRdb re-called the 5' RACE reads, giving one row per CDR3 protein. The table records about 580,000 distinct CDR3 sequences, around 48% of them present only once. This clonotype was found once. Sequences were obtained from blood. The origin of this receptor is a man older than 75 in good health. The chain has TRBV6-2 or TRBV6-3 and TRBJ2-1, with D tentatively TRBD2 (6 bases). The CDR3 DNA reads TGTGCCAGCGGTTCGGGACTTTCATCGGGTGAGCAGTTCTTC. Translating gives CASGSGLSSGEQFF.